The text below deals with one T cell receptor (beta chain). The repertoire was sequenced with immunoSEQ multiplex PCR; TCRdb's copy has only in-frame clones and lacks some. The repertoire holds some 290,000 clones, with roughly 90% as singletons. The data originate from a study of blood T cell repertoires in COVID-19. CDR1 is MNHEY and CDR2 is SVGAGI in the germline V gene. The CDR3 length is 14 residues. V dropped 0 bases and J dropped 8 bases, with 13 bases sitting between them. The chain uses TRBV6-5 and TRBJ1-2; D is perhaps TRBD1 (5 bases). The source of this sequence is a woman aged 30 to 39 with COVID-19, enrolled during active disease. The sequenced sample consisted of peripheral blood. CDR3 in amino acids: CASSYSTQGRGYTF. Written as DNA, the CDR3 is TGTGCCAGCAGTTACTCGACCCAGGGCCGCGGCTACACCTTC.